These 22 T cell receptor beta chains share one sample of origin, sequenced in a study of CD8+CD57+ T cells in acquired aplastic anemia. CD8+CD57+ cell expansion, shown by flow cytometry, had occurred in the patients selected for sequencing. Researchers used genomic DNA as the template to profile TCR beta VDJ and CDR3. MiXCR was run by TCRdb on the reads, yielding one entry per CDR3 protein. The table shows approximately 180,000 distinct CDR3 sequences, with roughly 50% occurring only once. Sequenced sample: sorted CD4+, CD8+, or CD8+CD57+ T cells (not recorded which) from PBMCs. Every receptor here comes from a human donor with aplastic anemia.

This chain joins TRBV7-3 and TRBJ2-1; D not resolved. This CDR3 comprises 15 residues. The V and J ends lost 5 bases and 6 bases respectively, with 17 bases between them. Germline V gives CDR1 SGHTA, CDR2 FQGTGA. For the CDR3, the DNA is TGTGCCAGCAGCCTGATGTCGGTTAGTATCAATGAGCAGTTCTTC. This codes for CASSLMSVSINEQFF.

This chain uses TRBV11-1 with TRBJ2-7; no reliable D call. Trimming stripped 4 bases from V and 4 bases from J, with 11 bases between. Per the germline V gene, CDR1 is SGHAT and CDR2 is FQDESV (reference sequence). The CDR3 extends over 13 amino acids. In DNA, the CDR3 is TGTGCCAGCAGCTCCTTCGACGGGTACGAGCAGTACTTC. Its protein product is CASSSFDGYEQYF.

Of note for this clonotype: Relative to the germline gene, one junction end is altered; a read error may explain this. The rearrangement uses TRBV2 and TRBJ2-5; 14 bases align to TRBD2. The CDR3 has 15 amino acids. Germline loops: CDR1 SNHLY, CDR2 FYNNEI. As DNA, the CDR3 is TGTGCCAGCAGGGGACTAGCGGGGGCGCAAGAGGCCCAGTACTTC. The encoded protein is CASRGLAGAQEAQYF.

Comments on this clonotype: The junction departs from the called germline gene at one end, perhaps through a read error. The chain has TRBV7-9 and TRBJ1-2, with D possibly matching TRBD1 (6 bases). Germline V CDR1 and CDR2: SEHNR, FQNEAQ (reference sequence). This CDR3 contains 12 residues. For the CDR3, the DNA is TGTGCCGGCAGTAAACAGGGCTATGACTACACCTTC. Translated, it gives CAGSKQGYDYTF.

This sequence joins TRBV19 and TRBJ2-2; a possible D gene is TRBD2 (6 bases). CDR3 size: 15 residues. Trimming took off 3 bases at V and 9 bases at J, with 17 bases between the two ends. Germline CDR1 is LNHDA and CDR2 is SQIVND (reference sequence). CDR3 nucleotides: TGTGCCAGTAGTATGGGGGGATCCCCTCACCGGGAGCTGTTTTTT. Translation gives CASSMGGSPHRELFF.

In this sample, this clonotype turned up many times. The chain couples TRBV7-9 to TRBJ1-2; D is undetermined. The germline gives CDR1 SEHNR, CDR2 FQNEAQ (reference sequence). With 8 bases removed from V and 4 bases from J, the gap between germline ends came to 20 bases. The CDR3 is 15 amino acids. CDR3 region: CASGRIMGAFYGYTF. Written as DNA, the CDR3 is TGTGCCAGCGGTAGAATAATGGGAGCGTTCTATGGCTACACCTTC.

This clonotype was detected a few times. The chain carries TRBV19 and TRBJ2-3, with D tentatively TRBD1 or TRBD2 (6 bases each). This CDR3 spans 16 amino acids. Looked up from germline, CDR1 is LNHDA and CDR2 is SQIVND (reference sequence). V was trimmed by 3 bases and J by 0 bases, leaving 13 bases between them. CDR3 protein: CASSIFRGASTDTQYF. The CDR3 DNA reads TGTGCCAGTAGTATTTTTAGGGGGGCAAGCACAGATACGCAGTATTTT.

This clonotype rates as medium-sized (0.01 to 0.1%). The chain has TRBV15 and TRBJ1-6, with TRBD1 as a possible D gene (5 bases). Germline lookup yields CDR1 LNHNV and CDR2 YYDKDF (reference sequence). V was shortened by 5 bases and J by 6 bases, with 14 bases between the two germline ends. The CDR3 is 15 amino acids. The CDR3: CATSVTGTINSPLHF. DNA for the CDR3: TGTGCCACCAGCGTAACCGGGACCATTAATTCACCCCTCCACTTT. Looking up the rest from reference TRBV15 and TRBJ1-6 gives the full variable domain: DAMVIQNPRYQVTQFGKPVTLSCSQTLNHNVMYWYQQKSSQAPKLLFHYYDKDFNNEADTPDNFQSRRPNTSFCFLDIRSPGLGDTAMYLCATSVTGTINSPLHFGNGTRLTVT.

This clonotype came up a few times. The chain carries TRBV15 and TRBJ2-2; possibly TRBD1 for D (5 bases). The CDR3 is made up of 16 amino acids. Germline CDR1 LNHNV, CDR2 YYDKDF (reference sequence). V was trimmed by 1 base and J by 1 base, leaving 10 bases between them. This CDR3 is CATSRVRQGNTGELFF. The CDR3 bases are TGTGCCACCAGCAGAGTTAGGCAGGGGAACACCGGGGAGCTGTTTTTT.

The CDR3 is CASSWGGGANVLTF. The CDR3 nucleotides read TGTGCCAGCAGCTGGGGGGGCGGGGCCAACGTCCTGACTTTC. The genes are TRBV7-2 and TRBJ2-6, with D maybe TRBD2 (7 bases). CDR3 size: 14 residues. The V end was cut by 4 bases, the J end by 4 bases, with 8 bases between. The germline V gene encodes CDR1 SGHTA and CDR2 FQGNSA.

In its sample, this clonotype was seen many times. This chain joins TRBV6-1 and TRBJ1-6; 9 positions match TRBD1. The CDR3 sequence is 14 residues long. The V and J ends lost 6 bases and 10 bases, in that order; junction bases with no gene match: 7. From germline, CDR1 is MNHNS and CDR2 SASEGT. This CDR3 is CASSRDRVRSPLHF. CDR3 nucleotide sequence: TGTGCCAGCAGCCGGGACAGGGTTCGGTCACCCCTCCACTTT.

The chain joins TRBV9 to TRBJ2-1; 11 nucleotides agree with TRBD1. Germline CDR1 is SGDLS and CDR2 is YYNGEE. With V trimmed by 3 bases and J by 3 bases, 5 bases remained unmatched. The CDR3 is 16 amino acids. CDR3 sequence: CASSAPGTGGYNEQFF. CDR3 sequence (DNA): TGTGCCAGCAGCGCCCCTGGGACAGGGGGCTACAATGAGCAGTTCTTC.

This clonotype appeared once. The chain employs TRBV6-1 and TRBJ2-3; D not certain. This CDR3 region has 13 residues. In germline, CDR1 is MNHNS, CDR2 SASEGT. Trimming removed 6 bases from V and 3 bases from J, with 10 bases in between. CDR3 in amino acids: CASRTLGTDTQYF. The CDR3 DNA is TGTGCCAGCAGAACCCTAGGGACAGATACGCAGTATTTT.

This clonotype was counted at least ten times. The rearrangement joins TRBV5-4 to TRBJ1-1, with D possibly TRBD1 on 5 matching bases. Per the germline V gene, CDR1 is SGHNT and CDR2 is YYREEE (reference sequence). The CDR3 extends over 14 amino acids. Trimming pared 4 bases from V and 1 base from J, leaving 11 bases between. CDR3 sequence: CASSGGGKNTEAFF. DNA of the CDR3: TGTGCCAGCAGCGGGGGGGGGAAGAACACTGAAGCTTTCTTT.

The chain is built from TRBV29-1 and TRBJ2-5, with D possibly being TRBD1 (6 bases). The CDR3 is made up of 11 amino acids. From germline, CDR1 is SQVTM and CDR2 ANQGSEA. The germline V and J ends were trimmed by 8 bases and 5 bases, with 12 bases remaining between them. CDR3 sequence (DNA): TGCAGCAGTTTAACAGGGGAGACCCAGTACTTC. Encoded protein: CSSLTGETQYF.

V usage is TRBV5-1 and J usage is TRBJ1-4; possible D gene TRBD1, 5 bases. CDR1 SGHRS and CDR2 YFSETQ come from the germline V gene. CDR3 length equals 21 residues. The germline V and J ends were trimmed by 0 bases and 4 bases, with 28 bases remaining between them. DNA of the CDR3: TGCGCCAGCAGCTTGGGCCCGCCAATTCACAGGACGCCGGCAAATAATGAAAAACTGTTTTTT. This gives the protein CASSLGPPIHRTPANNEKLFF.

The chain recombines TRBV29-1 with TRBJ1-5; 8 bases agree with TRBD1. After removal of 6 bases from V and 6 bases from J, the junction contained 7 bases not matched to a gene. The CDR3 consists of 13 residues. Germline CDR1 SQVTM, CDR2 ANQGSEA. The CDR3 protein is CSVEDRAGQPQHF. Here the CDR3 DNA reads TGCAGCGTCGAGGACAGGGCAGGTCAGCCCCAGCATTTT.

The chain links TRBV29-1 to TRBJ1-6, with 12 bases lining up with TRBD1. Germline CDR1 and CDR2: SQVTM and ANQGSEA. The CDR3 has 14 residues. The CDR3 DNA reads as TGCAGTGCCGGGACAGGGGGCCAAAATTCACCCCTCCACTTT. Residues: CSAGTGGQNSPLHF.

At least ten counts were recorded for this clonotype. The rearrangement joins TRBV10-3 to TRBJ2-3; possible D gene TRBD1, 6 bases. Per germline, CDR1 ENHRY and CDR2 SYGVKD. V dropped 10 bases and J dropped 2 bases, with 13 bases sitting between them. This CDR3 has 13 amino acids. DNA for the CDR3: TGTGCCACCCGGGACACTTACACAGATACGCAGTATTTT. It is translated as CATRDTYTDTQYF.

The CDR3 nucleotides are TGTGCCAGCAGCGTAGGCCTGGTAGTCTCCGAGCAGTACTTC. Its translation: CASSVGLVVSEQYF. V is TRBV9 and J is TRBJ2-7, with D unresolved. From germline, CDR1 is SGDLS and CDR2 YYNGEE. This CDR3 contains 14 residues. Deletions cut 0 bases from V and 6 bases from J, with 13 bases between.

This clonotype was detected many times. The genes are TRBV20-1 and TRBJ2-6; D is uncertain. There are 14 residues in the CDR3. Trimming shortened V by 0 bases and J by 5 bases, and 8 bases separated the two germline ends. Germline CDR1 DFQATT, CDR2 SNEGSKA (reference sequence). CDR3 in amino acids: CSARDLTRANVLTF. CDR3 nucleotides: TGCAGTGCTAGAGATCTTACGAGGGCCAACGTCCTGACTTTC.

This clonotype was counted at least ten times. The chain combines TRBV5-6 with TRBJ1-2; 7 bases are shared with TRBD1. Trimming removed 4 bases from V and 5 bases from J; junction bases left unmatched: 2. The CDR3 totals 12 residues. CDR1 is SGHDT and CDR2 is YYEEEE in the germline V gene. The CDR3 spells CASSLQGYGYTF. CDR3 bases: TGTGCCAGCAGCCTACAGGGGTATGGCTACACCTTC.